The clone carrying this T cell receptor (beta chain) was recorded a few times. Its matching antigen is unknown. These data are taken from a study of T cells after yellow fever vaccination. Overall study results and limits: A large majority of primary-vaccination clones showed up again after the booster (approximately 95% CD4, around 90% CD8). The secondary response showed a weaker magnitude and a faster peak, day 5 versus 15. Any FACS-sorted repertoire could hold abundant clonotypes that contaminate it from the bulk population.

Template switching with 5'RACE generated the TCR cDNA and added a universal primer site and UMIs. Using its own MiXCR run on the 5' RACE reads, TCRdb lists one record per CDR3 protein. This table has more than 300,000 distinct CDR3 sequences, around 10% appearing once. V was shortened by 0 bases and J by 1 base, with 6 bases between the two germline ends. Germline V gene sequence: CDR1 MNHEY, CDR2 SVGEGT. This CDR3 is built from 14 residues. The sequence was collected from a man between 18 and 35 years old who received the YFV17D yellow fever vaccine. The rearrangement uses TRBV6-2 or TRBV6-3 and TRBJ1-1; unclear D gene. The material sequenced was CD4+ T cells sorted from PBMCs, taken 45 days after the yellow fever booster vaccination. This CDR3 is CASSYSRGNTEAFF. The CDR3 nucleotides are TGTGCCAGCAGTTACTCGCGGGGGAACACTGAAGCTTTCTTT.